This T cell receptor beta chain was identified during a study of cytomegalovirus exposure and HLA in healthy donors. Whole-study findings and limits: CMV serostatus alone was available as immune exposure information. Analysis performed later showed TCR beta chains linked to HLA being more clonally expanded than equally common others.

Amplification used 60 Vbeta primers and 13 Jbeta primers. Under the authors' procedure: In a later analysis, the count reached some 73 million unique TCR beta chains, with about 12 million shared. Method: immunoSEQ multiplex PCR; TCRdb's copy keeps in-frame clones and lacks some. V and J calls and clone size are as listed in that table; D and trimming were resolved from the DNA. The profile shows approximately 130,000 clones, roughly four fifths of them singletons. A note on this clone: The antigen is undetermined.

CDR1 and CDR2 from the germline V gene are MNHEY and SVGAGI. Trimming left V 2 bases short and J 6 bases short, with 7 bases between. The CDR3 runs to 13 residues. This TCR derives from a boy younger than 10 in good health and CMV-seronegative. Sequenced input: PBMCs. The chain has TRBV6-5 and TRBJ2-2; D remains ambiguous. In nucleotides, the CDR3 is TGTGCCAGCAGTTACCCCCCATCCGGGGAGCTGTTTTTT. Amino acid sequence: CASSYPPSGELFF.